What follows are 30 T cell receptor beta chains derived from one specimen sequenced in a study of OX40 agonist ivuxolimab in advanced cancers. The repertoire was sequenced with immunoSEQ multiplex PCR; TCRdb's copy has only in-frame clones and lacks some. The sample lists tens of thousands of clones; about four fifths were seen once. The sample was CD4+ or CD8+ T cells sorted from blood, taken in a trial of the OX40 agonist ivuxolimab. These receptors were obtained from an adult with an advanced solid tumor such as melanoma, head and neck, liver or kidney cancer.

This clone showed up just once. The V and J genes are TRBV28 and TRBJ1-2; D is ambiguous. The CDR3 loop spans 13 amino acids. The V and J ends lost 11 bases and 0 bases respectively, with 13 bases between them. Germline V CDR1 and CDR2: MDHEN, SYDVKM. The CDR3 loop reads CAAGGRPNYGYTF. Written as DNA, the CDR3 is TGTGCCGCGGGTGGCAGGCCTAACTATGGCTACACCTTC.

The rearrangement joins TRBV7-9 to TRBJ2-5; 10 bases align to TRBD2. The germline gives CDR1 SEHNR, CDR2 FQNEAQ (reference sequence). The CDR3 covers 15 residues. V shed 1 base and J 4 bases; nucleotides not matched to a gene: 3. As DNA, the CDR3 is TGTGCCAGCAGCTTAGGGGCTAGCGGGAGAGAGACCCAGTACTTC. This gives the protein CASSLGASGRETQYF.

V gene TRBV4-2 combines with J gene TRBJ2-3; D remains unclear. The germline V and J ends were trimmed by 2 bases and 2 bases, with 17 bases remaining between them. The CDR3 runs 17 residues. Germline V gene lookup returns CDR1 LGHNA and CDR2 YNFKEQ. CDR3 bases: TGTGCCAGCAGCCAACTTTCGTCCGGAACGATCACAGATACGCAGTATTTT. Its translation: CASSQLSSGTITDTQYF.

This chain connects TRBV2 to TRBJ2-1; no clear D. V was cut by 3 bases and J by 3 bases, with 6 bases left in between. Germline V gene lookup returns CDR1 SNHLY and CDR2 FYNNEI. This CDR3 comprises 13 residues. This CDR3 reads CASSDFGYNEQFF. Written as DNA, the CDR3 is TGTGCCAGCAGTGATTTTGGCTACAATGAGCAGTTCTTC.

This chain uses TRBV7-2 with TRBJ2-7; no clear D gene. CDR1 is SGHTA, CDR2 FQGNSA, per germline. V lost 2 bases and J lost 3, with 11 bases in between. The CDR3 runs 14 residues. The CDR3 DNA is TGTGCCAGCAGCTTACAGTCCCGGCTCTACGAGCAGTACTTC. This codes for CASSLQSRLYEQYF.

The chain joins TRBV29-1 to TRBJ2-7; 8 bases are a match to TRBD1. The V gene end was trimmed by 4 bases and the J gene end by 1 base; junction bases not matched to a gene: 6. Germline loops: CDR1 SQVTM, CDR2 ANQGSEA. This CDR3 spans 14 amino acids. The CDR3 coding sequence is TGCAGCGTTGTTCGCGACAGGGGATCCTACGAGCAGTACTTC. Protein product: CSVVRDRGSYEQYF.

V and J are TRBV29-1 and TRBJ2-1; no firm D call. The V gene lost 4 bases and the J gene lost 8 bases, with 15 bases spanning the gap. This CDR3 has 13 amino acids. Germline V gene sequence: CDR1 SQVTM, CDR2 ANQGSEA. This CDR3 is CSVGESTVDEQFF. The CDR3 DNA sequence: TGCAGCGTTGGCGAATCGACGGTAGATGAGCAGTTCTTC.

The V call is TRBV7-9, the J call TRBJ2-5; 9 nucleotides line up with TRBD2. Germline assignment: CDR1 SEHNR and CDR2 FQNEAQ (reference sequence). V dropped 4 bases and J dropped 3; count of bases not matched to a gene: 3. The CDR3 length is 14 residues. The CDR3 spells CASSSGLAKETQYF. In DNA, the CDR3 is TGTGCCAGCAGCTCTGGACTAGCGAAAGAGACCCAGTACTTC. The complete variable domain, with remaining parts taken from reference TRBV7-9 and TRBJ2-5, reads DTGVSQNPRHKITKRGQNVTFRCDPISEHNRLYWYRQTLGQGPEFLTYFQNEAQLEKSRLLSDRFSAERPKGSFSTLEIQRTEQGDSAMYLCASSSGLAKETQYFGPGTRLLVL.

The chain is built from TRBV4-1 and TRBJ1-2; 9 bases agree with TRBD1. CDR1 is MGHRA, CDR2 YSYEKL, per germline. V shed 6 bases and J 8 bases; nucleotides not matched to a gene: 10. The CDR3 runs to 14 residues. DNA of the CDR3: TGCGCCAGCAGACCACAGGGGGCAAATCGAGGCTACACCTTC. Its translation: CASRPQGANRGYTF.

This sequence joins TRBV18 and TRBJ1-6; D unresolved. Germline V gene data show CDR1 as KGHSH and CDR2 as LQKENI. Trimming took off 1 base at V and 8 bases at J, with 12 bases between the two ends. The CDR3 sequence is 15 residues long. CDR3 loop: CASSPQPDWDSPLHF. For the CDR3, the DNA is TGTGCCAGCTCACCACAGCCGGACTGGGATTCACCCCTCCACTTT.

The gene calls are TRBV19 and TRBJ1-5; 9 bases align to TRBD1. The V and J ends lost 6 bases and 6 bases, in that order; junction bases with no gene match: 6. Germline CDR1 LNHDA, CDR2 SQIVND (reference sequence). The CDR3 contains 14 residues. The CDR3: CASRGTGSVQPQHF. The CDR3 region has the DNA TGTGCCAGTAGGGGGACAGGGTCGGTTCAGCCCCAGCATTTT.

The chain carries TRBV2 and TRBJ2-5; weak D call: TRBD2 (5 bases). The CDR3 spans 14 residues. The germline V gene encodes CDR1 SNHLY and CDR2 FYNNEI. Trimming took off 7 bases at V and 1 base at J, with 13 bases between the two ends. DNA for the CDR3: TGTGCCAGCACCCCGGGGTTTTTCCAAGAGACCCAGTACTTC. Its protein is CASTPGFFQETQYF.

The genes are TRBV29-1 and TRBJ1-1, with D possibly TRBD1 on 6 matching bases. The CDR3 is 15 amino acids. Germline V gene sequence: CDR1 SQVTM, CDR2 ANQGSEA. Trimming left V 6 bases short and J 1 base short, with 18 bases between. This CDR3 reads CSVSRKDRKNTEAFF. CDR3 sequence (DNA): TGCAGCGTATCCCGAAAGGACAGAAAGAACACTGAAGCTTTCTTT.

V is TRBV29-1 and J is TRBJ1-1, with D unclear. V lost 5 bases and J lost 0, with 13 bases in between. Germline loops: CDR1 SQVTM, CDR2 ANQGSEA. The CDR3 contains 14 residues. In DNA form, the CDR3 reads TGCAGCGTTTTAAAACGGCCCTTGAACACTGAAGCTTTCTTT. It yields the protein CSVLKRPLNTEAFF.

The chain employs TRBV18 and TRBJ2-2, with 8 positions matching TRBD1. After removal of 4 bases from V and 1 base from J, the junction contained 2 bases not matched to a gene. Germline V CDR1 and CDR2: KGHSH, LQKENI. CDR3 length: 15 amino acids. The CDR3 sequence is CASSQGTGNTGELFF. In DNA form, the CDR3 reads TGTGCCAGCTCACAAGGGACAGGGAACACCGGGGAGCTGTTTTTT.

The chain uses TRBV15 and TRBJ2-2, with TRBD2 as a possible D gene (6 bases). Trimming took 6 bases from V and 2 from J, leaving 19 bases between them. The CDR3 has 17 amino acids. The germline gives CDR1 LNHNV, CDR2 YYDKDF (reference sequence). CDR3 sequence reads: CATRTPLAISNTGELFF. CDR3 DNA sequence: TGTGCCACCAGGACTCCGCTAGCGATCAGTAACACCGGGGAGCTGTTTTTT.

This chain connects TRBV15 to TRBJ1-2; unclear D gene. The CDR3 contains 16 residues. The V end lost 3 bases, the J end lost 3 bases, and 17 bases lay between the germline ends. Looked up from germline, CDR1 is LNHNV and CDR2 is YYDKDF (reference sequence). CDR3 amino acids: CATSSEFPQAHYGYTF. CDR3 nucleotides: TGTGCCACCAGCAGTGAATTCCCCCAGGCCCACTATGGCTACACCTTC.

V usage is TRBV2 and J usage is TRBJ1-4; D unclear. The V end lost 6 bases, the J end lost 8 bases, and 19 bases lay between the germline ends. Per germline, CDR1 SNHLY and CDR2 FYNNEI. This CDR3 has 15 amino acids. CDR3 in DNA: TGTGCCAGCAGACGAAACCGGGAGTTCGAGGAAAAACTGTTTTTT. It is translated as CASRRNREFEEKLFF.

V is TRBV7-8 and J is TRBJ1-5, with D uncertain. The germline CDR1 and CDR2 sequences are SGHVS and FQNEAQ. With 4 bases removed from V and 5 bases from J, the gap between germline ends came to 9 bases. The CDR3 sequence is 13 residues long. The CDR3 coding sequence is TGTGCCAGCAGCTCAAACTGGGATCAGCCCCAGCATTTT. It is translated as CASSSNWDQPQHF.

This chain uses TRBV19 with TRBJ1-5, with D tentatively TRBD1 (5 bases). The CDR3 is 15 amino acids. The V gene lost 7 bases and the J gene lost 0 bases, with 13 bases spanning the gap. In germline, CDR1 is LNHDA, CDR2 SQIVND (reference sequence). The CDR3 spells CASKPGRYSNQPQHF. The CDR3 coding sequence is TGTGCCAGTAAGCCGGGACGGTATAGCAATCAGCCCCAGCATTTT.

This clone was picked up a small number of times. The rearrangement uses TRBV9 and TRBJ2-3; TRBD2 aligns across 11 bases. The CDR3 has 19 amino acids. Germline V gene sequence: CDR1 SGDLS, CDR2 YYNGEE. The V segment lost 0 bases and the J segment 0 bases; nucleotides outside the gene matches: 9. The CDR3 region has the DNA TGTGCCAGCAGCGTAGGTCGTGTGACTAGCGGGATTAGCACAGATACGCAGTATTTT. The encoded protein is CASSVGRVTSGISTDTQYF.

The V and J genes are TRBV5-4 and TRBJ1-4; 9 nucleotides align to TRBD1. This CDR3 is built from 15 residues. The ends lost 2 bases at V and 8 bases at J; junction bases unmatched: 7. CDR1 is SGHNT and CDR2 is YYREEE in the germline V gene (reference sequence). CDR3 nucleotide sequence: TGTGCCAGCAGCTTAAACAGGGGGCTGGGGGAAAAACTGTTTTTT. It codes for CASSLNRGLGEKLFF.

The genes are TRBV30 and TRBJ2-7; unclear D gene. The V end was cut by 0 bases, the J end by 4 bases, with 16 bases between. The germline V gene encodes CDR1 GTSNPN and CDR2 SVGIG (reference sequence). The CDR3 contains 15 residues. CDR3 bases: TGTGCCTGGAGTGTACCTGGCAGCCCGGTATACGAGCAGTACTTC. This translates into CAWSVPGSPVYEQYF.

The chain uses TRBV2 and TRBJ2-5, with TRBD1 as a possible D gene (6 bases). V gave up 4 bases and J gave up 5 bases, with 11 bases separating them. The CDR3 runs to 13 residues. Germline V lookup: CDR1 SNHLY, CDR2 FYNNEI. The CDR3 bases are TGTGCCAGCAGTGGGAACAGGGAGGAGACCCAGTACTTC. Translated, it gives CASSGNREETQYF. The entire variable domain, with the rest obtained from reference TRBV2 and TRBJ2-5, is as follows: EPEVTQTPSHQVTQMGQEVILRCVPISNHLYFYWYRQILGQKVEFLVSFYNNEISEKSEIFDDQFSVERPDGSNFTLKIRSTKLEDSAMYFCASSGNREETQYFGPGTRLLVL.

J is TRBJ1-4 and V is TRBV6-5, with no clear D. The germline V gene encodes CDR1 MNHEY and CDR2 SVGAGI. The CDR3 is 14 residues long. The germline V and J ends were trimmed by 2 bases and 4 bases, with 8 bases remaining between them. In nucleotides, the CDR3 is TGTGCCAGCAGTTACGGGAAGTATAATGAAAAACTGTTTTTT. Its translation: CASSYGKYNEKLFF.

The rearrangement links TRBV10-3 to TRBJ2-1; 11 positions match TRBD2. The CDR3 length is 19 residues. Per germline, CDR1 ENHRY and CDR2 SYGVKD. The J segment lost 2 bases and the V segment lost 4 bases, leaving 13 bases of the junction unmatched. The CDR3 region is CAISGSLLAGVITYNEQFF. In DNA, the CDR3 is TGTGCCATCAGTGGTTCTCTACTAGCGGGAGTGATCACCTACAATGAGCAGTTCTTC.

The chain joins TRBV30 to TRBJ1-2; 9 nucleotides line up with TRBD1. This CDR3 region has 14 residues. V shed 5 bases, J shed 0 bases, and the junction held 4 bases outside the gene matches. Germline-derived CDR1 and CDR2 are GTSNPN and SVGIG (reference sequence). The CDR3, as DNA: TGTGCCTGGGACAGGGGGATGACTAACTATGGCTACACCTTC. This sequence encodes CAWDRGMTNYGYTF.

The V gene is TRBV28, the J gene TRBJ2-7; 9 bases agree with TRBD2. V gave up 4 bases and J gave up 0 bases; unmatched junction bases: 10. The CDR3 spans 17 residues. Germline V CDR1 and CDR2: MDHEN, SYDVKM. Written as DNA, the CDR3 is TGTGCCAGCAGTTCCCCCGGGGAGACTAGCGGCTCCTACGAGCAGTACTTC. This translates into CASSSPGETSGSYEQYF.

V is TRBV19 and J is TRBJ2-5; D is perhaps TRBD2 (5 bases). Judging by the DNA end, TRBJ2-7 fits better; the J call may be wrong. Per the germline V gene, CDR1 is LNHDA and CDR2 is SQIVND (reference sequence). The CDR3 has 15 residues. CDR3 region: CASSASGMESYEQYF. CDR3 in DNA: TGTGCCAGTAGTGCCTCCGGGATGGAATCCTACGAGCAGTACTTC.

This sequence joins TRBV6-1 and TRBJ1-6; 9 nucleotides agree with TRBD1. The CDR3 length is 16 residues. V lost 1 base and J lost 7; bases outside the gene matches: 5. CDR1 and CDR2 from the germline V gene are MNHNS and SASEGT. The CDR3 coding sequence is TGTGCCAGCAGTGAAGACAGGGGGCAGACGAATTCACCCCTCCACTTT. As protein: CASSEDRGQTNSPLHF.